Listed below are T cell receptor beta chains from one sample, sequenced in a study of blood T cell repertoires in COVID-19. This table comes from immunoSEQ multiplex PCR, and its TCRdb copy is limited to in-frame clones, with some not included. The data show about 310,000 clones, about 87% seen once. Material: peripheral blood. Every receptor here comes from a woman between 45 and 65 years old who had recovered from COVID-19. CDR3s leave out the opening cysteine and the closing phenylalanine or tryptophan. Fields, in order: J gene, CDR3 length, V gene, CDR3 protein.

J gene: TRBJ1-6
CDR3 length: 12
V gene: TRBV28
CDR3 protein: ASSPGQGPESLH

J gene: TRBJ1-1
CDR3 length: 15
V gene: TRBV12-5
CDR3 protein: ASGLLTGAAQNTEAF

J gene: TRBJ1-4
CDR3 length: 12
V gene: TRBV18
CDR3 protein: ASSPPNGFEKLF

J gene: TRBJ2-5
CDR3 length: 10
V gene: TRBV10-3
CDR3 protein: AISGEEETQY

J gene: TRBJ2-2
CDR3 length: 13
V gene: TRBV5-8
CDR3 protein: ASSQDYPGTGELF

J gene: TRBJ2-1
CDR3 length: 13
V gene: TRBV15
CDR3 protein: ATSRDQGAWNEQF

J gene: TRBJ1-2
CDR3 length: 11
V gene: TRBV7-2
CDR3 protein: ASSFGEAYGYT

J gene: TRBJ2-2
CDR3 length: 11
V gene: TRBV9
CDR3 protein: ASSLLNTGELF

J gene: TRBJ2-5
CDR3 length: 12
V gene: TRBV7-8
CDR3 protein: ASSWRESSETQY

J gene: TRBJ1-1
CDR3 length: 11
V gene: TRBV14
CDR3 protein: ASSQLRQGGAF

J gene: TRBJ2-1
CDR3 length: 11
V gene: TRBV30
CDR3 protein: AWRSGGAGSLF

J gene: TRBJ2-7
CDR3 length: 14
V gene: TRBV6-2/TRBV6-3
CDR3 protein: ASSYSLAGGIDEQY

J gene: TRBJ2-2
CDR3 length: 12
V gene: TRBV19
CDR3 protein: ASSIGGGTGELF

J gene: TRBJ2-5
CDR3 length: 11
V gene: TRBV7-2
CDR3 protein: ASSQSVLETQY

J gene: TRBJ1-2
CDR3 length: 13
V gene: TRBV5-6
CDR3 protein: ASSLALGGNYGYT

J gene: TRBJ2-1
CDR3 length: 13
V gene: TRBV19
CDR3 protein: ASSTTGTSYNEQF

J gene: TRBJ2-5
CDR3 length: 10
V gene: TRBV7-9
CDR3 protein: AIGVIQETQY

J gene: TRBJ2-1
CDR3 length: 13
V gene: TRBV11-2
CDR3 protein: ASSASGQGYNEQF

J gene: TRBJ2-7
CDR3 length: 13
V gene: TRBV5-1
CDR3 protein: ASSLLQGKSYEQY

J gene: TRBJ1-1
CDR3 length: 13
V gene: TRBV28
CDR3 protein: ASSPGGQMNTEAF

J gene: TRBJ2-5
CDR3 length: 13
V gene: TRBV7-6
CDR3 protein: ASSLAGRRQETQY

J gene: TRBJ2-7
CDR3 length: 12
V gene: TRBV5-6
CDR3 protein: ASSSDRGTYEQY

J gene: TRBJ2-7
CDR3 length: 10
V gene: TRBV12-3/TRBV12-4
CDR3 protein: ASRGLGYEQY

J gene: TRBJ2-3
CDR3 length: 15
V gene: TRBV21-1
CDR3 protein: ASSFLAGGVEVDTQY

J gene: TRBJ2-1
CDR3 length: 12
V gene: TRBV19
CDR3 protein: ASRRDRAHNEQF

J gene: TRBJ2-6
CDR3 length: 14
V gene: TRBV15
CDR3 protein: ATSRERSAGANVLT

J gene: TRBJ2-1
CDR3 length: 13
V gene: TRBV18
CDR3 protein: ASSPGTSADNEQF

J gene: TRBJ1-1
CDR3 length: 16
V gene: TRBV19
CDR3 protein: ASRDIVSRGVVNTEAF

J gene: TRBJ1-2
CDR3 length: 9
V gene: TRBV2
CDR3 protein: ASSARRGYT

J gene: TRBJ1-5
CDR3 length: 14
V gene: TRBV7-2
CDR3 protein: ASSLGGQGTGQPQH

J gene: TRBJ2-2
CDR3 length: 12
V gene: TRBV7-7
CDR3 protein: ASSAQGRGGELF

J gene: TRBJ2-1
CDR3 length: 13
V gene: TRBV19
CDR3 protein: ASTGLAGAYNEQF

J gene: TRBJ1-2
CDR3 length: 11
V gene: TRBV6-2/TRBV6-3
CDR3 protein: ASSEQGDYGYT

J gene: TRBJ1-2
CDR3 length: 14
V gene: TRBV9
CDR3 protein: ASSYEPGQGNYGYT

J gene: TRBJ1-5
CDR3 length: 10
V gene: TRBV6-5
CDR3 protein: ASSYRDQPQH

J gene: TRBJ2-5
CDR3 length: 14
V gene: TRBV3-1/TRBV3-2
CDR3 protein: ASSPVTGASQETQY

J gene: TRBJ1-4
CDR3 length: 14
V gene: TRBV3-1/TRBV3-2
CDR3 protein: ASSQGRLQWREKLF

J gene: TRBJ2-2
CDR3 length: 15
V gene: TRBV4-3
CDR3 protein: ASSQDGRRGWTGELF

J gene: TRBJ2-5
CDR3 length: 13
V gene: TRBV7-3
CDR3 protein: ASSLGQTDQETQY

J gene: TRBJ2-3
CDR3 length: 12
V gene: TRBV20-1
CDR3 protein: SASEWASTDTQY